This T cell receptor beta chain was retrieved from a study of CD8 T cells in ankylosing spondylitis. Study-wide points: Several of the motif variants were reported before in synovial fluid and blood from reactive arthritis. Reported data indicate significant enrichment of disease-linked clones within matched ankylosing spondylitis synovial fluid. Characteristic of ankylosing spondylitis blood, it appeared, was a TCR beta motif comprising several highly homologous variants.

Preparation of TCR beta libraries was done by quantitative 5'-RACE with molecular barcodes. TCRdb called the 5' RACE reads again in MiXCR, with one record for every CDR3 protein. The sample contains fewer than 450,000 distinct CDR3 sequences, 17% of which appear only once. This clonotype has at least ten counts. Its cognate antigen is unknown. The sample was blood, either unsorted or a sorted T cell fraction (not recorded which). The sequence derives from a male donor with ankylosing spondylitis.

The CDR3 nucleotides read TGCAGCGTTGGGCTAGGCTATGAGCAGTTCTTC. Translating it yields CSVGLGYEQFF. The rearrangement uses TRBV29-1 and TRBJ2-1; unclear D gene. The CDR3 consists of 11 residues. Trimming cost V 4 bases and J 8 bases, with 9 bases left between them. The germline gives CDR1 SQVTM, CDR2 ANQGSEA.